One and the same sample provided the 9 T cell receptor beta chains below, sequenced in a study of long-term antiretroviral therapy in people with HIV. Runs used v3.0 of the immunoSEQ assay and were done at survey level. The method was immunoSEQ multiplex PCR; TCRdb's version includes in-frame clones alone and lacks a portion of them. The sample includes 20,000 to 30,000 clones, approximately 95% of them seen just once. The material was unsorted PBMCs, obtained 4.8 to 5 years after starting antiretroviral therapy. These receptors were collected from a woman aged 45-65 years with HIV.

The rearrangement links TRBV28 to TRBJ1-5, with D maybe TRBD1 (6 bases). The V end was cut by 8 bases, the J end by 6 bases, with 14 bases between. Germline V gene lookup returns CDR1 MDHEN and CDR2 SYDVKM. This CDR3 spans 13 amino acids. CDR3 DNA: TGTGCCAGCCTTAAACAGGGAAGTCAGCCCCAGCATTTT. The encoded protein is CASLKQGSQPQHF.

The chain's CDR3 is CASSSPTGALPPYGYTF. CDR3 DNA: TGTGCCAGCAGTTCCCCGACAGGGGCCCTTCCTCCTTATGGCTACACCTTC. This sequence joins TRBV28 and TRBJ1-2, with 8 bases lining up with TRBD1. Looked up from germline, CDR1 is MDHEN and CDR2 is SYDVKM. Trimming took 4 bases from V and 5 from J; bases not matched to a gene: 15. The CDR3 contains 17 residues.

The genes are TRBV5-1 and TRBJ2-1; 9 bases fit TRBD2. The CDR3 has 15 amino acids. Trimming removed 4 bases from V and 9 bases from J; junction bases left unmatched: 11. Germline V CDR1 and CDR2: SGHRS, YFSETQ. For the CDR3, the DNA is TGCGCCAGCAGCCCGGGACTAGCAACGGCGGGTGAGCAGTTCTTC. It encodes CASSPGLATAGEQFF.

V usage is TRBV7-6 and J usage is TRBJ1-4, with a possible D match to TRBD1 (5 bases). Germline V gene data show CDR1 as SGHVS and CDR2 as FNYEAQ. The CDR3 sequence is 15 residues long. The V gene lost 4 bases and the J gene lost 6 bases, with 15 bases spanning the gap. CDR3 nucleotide sequence: TGTGCCAGCAGCTCCGACAGTGGCATTTATGAAAAACTGTTTTTT. Protein sequence: CASSSDSGIYEKLFF.

J is TRBJ1-2 and V is TRBV7-9, with D perhaps TRBD1 (5 bases). From germline, CDR1 is SEHNR and CDR2 FQNEAQ (reference sequence). The CDR3 totals 15 residues. Trimming removed 1 base at V and 4 bases at J, with 13 bases between. In DNA form, the CDR3 reads TGTGCCAGCAGCTTAGGAGTGGGGGTCGCCTATGGCTACACCTTC. Residues: CASSLGVGVAYGYTF.

For the CDR3, the DNA is TGTGCCAGCAGTTTATCCGGCGGGCTGGCCTCCTACGAGCAGTACTTC. Protein product: CASSLSGGLASYEQYF. The chain recombines TRBV28 with TRBJ2-7, with TRBD2 as a possible D gene (5 bases). In germline, CDR1 is MDHEN, CDR2 SYDVKM. The CDR3 sequence is 16 residues long. V dropped 1 base and J dropped 0 bases, with 13 bases sitting between them.

The chain joins TRBV7-9 to TRBJ1-1; the D is unclear. The germline CDR1 and CDR2 sequences are SEHNR and FQNEAQ (reference sequence). The CDR3 totals 14 residues. Trimming pared 7 bases from V and 5 bases from J, leaving 17 bases between. The CDR3, as DNA: TGTGCCAGCATCAACACCACGTGGGGAACTGAAGCTTTCTTT. It encodes CASINTTWGTEAFF.

V is TRBV29-1 and J is TRBJ1-2, with TRBD1 identical over 9 bases. CDR1 is SQVTM and CDR2 is ANQGSEA in the germline V gene. V lost 2 bases, J lost 3 bases, and 10 bases stayed unmatched. This CDR3 has 16 residues. The CDR3 here is CSVERHVGQGHYGYTF. The CDR3 bases are TGCAGCGTTGAAAGGCACGTGGGACAGGGCCACTATGGCTACACCTTC.

This clone was observed a single time. This sequence joins TRBV6-6 and TRBJ1-1; possible D gene TRBD1, 5 bases. Germline lookup yields CDR1 MNHNY and CDR2 SVGAGI (reference sequence). V was clipped by 5 bases and J by 6 bases, with 7 bases between them. This CDR3 is 11 amino acids long. In nucleotides, the CDR3 is TGTGCCAGCAGTCGGGGGGCTGAAGCTTTCTTT. Amino acid sequence: CASSRGAEAFF.